The next 15 T cell receptor beta chains were all read from a single sample in a study of post-analysis software for immune sequencing data. Points from the study as a whole: Patients used a handful of TRBV segments, including TRBV5-6, TRBV5-1 and TRBV20-1, more often than controls.

The TCR beta cDNA libraries contained unique molecular identifiers. One entry per CDR3 protein, called by TCRdb with MiXCR from the PCR reads. The profile shows 650,000 to 900,000 distinct CDR3 sequences, about half of them singletons. Their recognized antigens are unknown. Specimen: blood. The receptors were sampled from a girl under 18 with multiple sclerosis.

The genes are TRBV7-9 and TRBJ2-1; D not resolved. V gave up 1 base and J gave up 4 bases, with 8 bases separating them. This CDR3 spans 14 amino acids. Germline lookup yields CDR1 SEHNR and CDR2 FQNEAQ (reference sequence). CDR3 DNA sequence: TGTGCCAGCAGCTTAGGAGACTTTTACAATGAGCAGTTCTTC. This gives the protein CASSLGDFYNEQFF.

The CDR3 bases are TGCAGTGCTAGCAGGGGGAGGGTGAACACTGAAGCTTTCTTT. This gives the protein CSASRGRVNTEAFF. The chain recombines TRBV20-1 with TRBJ1-1; 7 nucleotides line up with TRBD1. This CDR3 comprises 14 residues. V lost 3 bases and J lost 0; bases outside the gene matches: 4. Germline-derived CDR1 and CDR2 are DFQATT and SNEGSKA (reference sequence).

This clonotype was seen more than once but under ten times. The chain employs TRBV20-1 and TRBJ2-7, with 7 bases fitting TRBD2. Looked up from germline, CDR1 is DFQATT and CDR2 is SNEGSKA (reference sequence). The trim removed 4 bases at V and 7 bases at J, leaving 19 bases unmatched. The CDR3 has 16 amino acids. The DNA of the CDR3 is TGCAGTGCTATGTCTGGGTCGCGGGGGTGGGTTAGGGAGCAGTACTTC. The encoded protein is CSAMSGSRGWVREQYF.

This chain links TRBV10-3 with TRBJ1-1; a possible D gene is TRBD1 (6 bases). CDR3 length: 13 amino acids. Trimming left V 4 bases short and J 4 bases short, with 10 bases between. In germline, CDR1 is ENHRY, CDR2 SYGVKD. CDR3 sequence (DNA): TGTGCCATCAGTGGAGGGACACTCACTGAAGCTTTCTTT. Translating gives CAISGGTLTEAFF.

The V call is TRBV20-1, the J call TRBJ2-5, with TRBD2 matching over 13 bases. The CDR3 runs to 15 residues. In germline, CDR1 is DFQATT, CDR2 SNEGSKA (reference sequence). V was pared by 6 bases and J by 2 bases, with 6 bases of the junction left unmatched. The CDR3 reads CSATSGRGGQETQYF. CDR3 DNA: TGCAGTGCAACTAGCGGGAGGGGGGGACAAGAGACCCAGTACTTC.

The J gene is TRBJ1-1, the V gene TRBV14; 7 positions match TRBD1. The trim removed 2 bases at V and 3 bases at J, leaving 6 bases unmatched. CDR3 length equals 15 residues. Germline CDR1 is SGHDN and CDR2 is FVKESK. CDR3: CASSQYRGIHTEAFF. CDR3 nucleotide sequence: TGTGCCAGCAGCCAATACAGGGGAATTCACACTGAAGCTTTCTTT.

The chain uses TRBV7-2 and TRBJ2-5, with 8 bases that match TRBD1. The germline V gene has CDR1 SGHTA and CDR2 FQGNSA. The CDR3 extends over 14 amino acids. Trimming removed 5 bases from V and 5 bases from J; junction bases left unmatched: 7. This CDR3 reads CASSTDRAVETQYF. CDR3 bases: TGTGCCAGCAGCACGGACAGGGCGGTGGAGACCCAGTACTTC.

This clonotype was counted a few times. This chain joins TRBV28 and TRBJ2-3; 11 bases match TRBD2. Per the germline V gene, CDR1 is MDHEN and CDR2 is SYDVKM. V trimming: 4 bases; J trimming: 5 bases; junction bases outside the gene matches: 8. This CDR3 contains 16 residues. CDR3 loop: CASSSLSGRGGDTQYF. As DNA, the CDR3 is TGTGCCAGCAGTTCTCTTAGCGGGAGGGGGGGAGATACGCAGTATTTT. The full variable domain, completed using reference TRBV28 and TRBJ2-3, is DVKVTQSSRYLVKRTGEKVFLECVQDMDHENMFWYRQDPGLGLRLIYFSYDVKMKEKGDIPEGYSVSREKKERFSLILESASTNQTSMYLCASSSLSGRGGDTQYFGPGTRLTVL.

This clonotype was detected ten times or more. The chain combines TRBV12-3 or TRBV12-4 with TRBJ2-5; D is undetermined. This CDR3 is 13 amino acids long. Trimming shortened V by 5 bases and J by 5 bases, and 12 bases separated the two germline ends. Here the CDR3 reads CASSQLRWETQYF. CDR3 coding DNA: TGTGCCAGCAGTCAGCTTAGATGGGAGACCCAGTACTTC.

There are a few counts of this clonotype. The chain combines TRBV12-3 or TRBV12-4 with TRBJ2-1, with D hard to call. The J call may be faulty, since TRBJ2-5 better matches the DNA end. CDR3 length: 8 amino acids. DNA for the CDR3: TGTGCCACCGGGACCCAGTACTTC. Its translation is CATGTQYF.

J is TRBJ2-1 and V is TRBV20-1, with 10 bases lining up with TRBD2. The ends lost 4 bases at V and 5 bases at J; junction bases unmatched: 8. This CDR3 spans 15 amino acids. Germline CDR1 is DFQATT and CDR2 is SNEGSKA (reference sequence). CDR3 sequence: CSAKLAGYSDNEQFF. The DNA for the CDR3 is TGCAGTGCTAAACTAGCGGGATACAGCGACAATGAGCAGTTCTTC.

This clonotype was detected only a few times. V is TRBV7-9 and J is TRBJ2-7, with D perhaps matching TRBD1 or TRBD2 (5 bases each). CDR3 length: 14 residues. Trimming left V 4 bases short and J 3 bases short, with 13 bases between. The germline V gene encodes CDR1 SEHNR and CDR2 FQNEAQ (reference sequence). The CDR3 nucleotides read TGTGCCAGCAGCTACCCGGGACGGAACTACGAGCAGTACTTC. It yields the protein CASSYPGRNYEQYF.

This clonotype was recorded only once. The rearrangement links TRBV5-1 to TRBJ2-5; D is possibly TRBD1 or TRBD2 (5 bases each). V lost 5 bases and J lost 4, with 21 bases in between. Germline V gene lookup returns CDR1 SGHRS and CDR2 YFSETQ. CDR3 size: 16 residues. The CDR3 loop is CASSLSPPGRGETQYF. The CDR3, as DNA: TGCGCCAGCAGTCTTTCTCCCCCGGGGCGTGGAGAGACCCAGTACTTC.

This clonotype was seen more than once but under ten times. The gene calls are TRBV20-1 and TRBJ2-7; D could derive from TRBD1 or TRBD2 (5 bases each). CDR1 and CDR2 (germline): DFQATT, SNEGSKA (reference sequence). The CDR3 totals 14 residues. Trimming stripped 2 bases from V and 6 bases from J, with 17 bases between. The CDR3 DNA follows: TGCAGTGCTAGACCCGGGGCTATCTGGGGCGAGCAGTACTTC. Translating it yields CSARPGAIWGEQYF.

The CDR3 DNA sequence: TGTGCCAGCAGCTTAGCGGACAGTAACTACGAGCAGTACTTC. Amino acids: CASSLADSNYEQYF. The V and J genes are TRBV7-9 and TRBJ2-7; perhaps TRBD1 as D (6 bases). Germline-derived CDR1 and CDR2 are SEHNR and FQNEAQ (reference sequence). V lost 0 bases, J lost 3 bases, and 9 bases lay in between. The CDR3 spans 14 residues. Full variable domain (missing parts from reference TRBV7-9 and TRBJ2-7): DTGVSQNPRHKITKRGQNVTFRCDPISEHNRLYWYRQTLGQGPEFLTYFQNEAQLEKSRLLSDRFSAERPKGSFSTLEIQRTEQGDSAMYLCASSLADSNYEQYFGPGTRLTVT.